This T cell receptor beta chain emerged from a study of OX40 agonist ivuxolimab in advanced cancers. Across the whole study: Patients received the agonistic anti-OX40 (CD134) antibody ivuxolimab.

Sequencing was performed with immunoSEQ multiplex PCR; in TCRdb, only in-frame clones are kept and a portion is missing. Here the sample spans over 45,000 clones, 88% being singletons. The CDR3 totals 10 residues. Here the sequenced sample was CD4+ or CD8+ T cells sorted from blood, taken in a trial of the OX40 agonist ivuxolimab. This sequence joins TRBV21-1 and TRBJ1-6. TRBV21-1 constitutes a pseudogene. This clonotype was obtained from an adult with an advanced solid tumor such as melanoma, head and neck, liver or kidney cancer. In DNA, the CDR3 is TGTGCCAGCAGCGCCCAAACCCTCCACTTT. The encoded protein is CASSAQTLHF.